The source of this TCR beta chain is a study of blood T cell repertoires in COVID-19. On the study more broadly: Specimens from acute and convalescent COVID-19 originated in the United States, Italy and Spain. The analysed material was cDNA or gDNA that came from T cells, B-cell-depleted T cells, or PBMCs.

In the study's own analysis: Estimates of nucleated cell counts were drawn from the amplification of reference gene primers. The protocol was immunoSEQ multiplex PCR, while the TCRdb copy is restricted to in-frame clones and leaves out a portion. From that table come the V and J calls and clone size; the DNA was used to work out D and trimming. The sample shows some 220,000 clones, roughly 82% of them seen only once. Trimming removed 4 bases from V and 3 bases from J, with 3 bases in between. Germline loops: CDR1 DFQATT, CDR2 SNEGSKA (reference sequence). The CDR3 loop spans 10 amino acids. This clone was seen a handful of times.

The gene calls are TRBV20-1 and TRBJ2-5; unclear D gene. The TCR originated in a man aged 50 to 60 with active or convalescent COVID-19. What was sequenced was peripheral blood. CDR3 region: CSAIKETQYF. As DNA, the CDR3 is TGCAGTGCTATAAAAGAGACCCAGTACTTC.